What follows are 14 T cell receptor beta chains derived from one specimen sequenced in a study of cytomegalovirus exposure and HLA in healthy donors. The PCR employed 60 Vbeta primers together with 13 Jbeta primers. Sequencing used immunoSEQ multiplex PCR; TCRdb keeps in-frame clones, though not all of them. The table has over 200,000 clones, more than 75% seen once; the top ten hold over 1%. Sequencing was carried out using PBMCs. All receptors derive from a human donor in good health.

As for this clone: Different DNA sequences within this sample yield the same CDR3. The CDR3 DNA is TGTGCCAGCAGCTGGACAGGGAGGACTGAAGCTTTCTTT. Translating gives CASSWTGRTEAFF. The V call is TRBV6-5, the J call TRBJ1-1; 8 bases line up with TRBD1. V lost 6 bases to trimming and J lost 5 bases; unmatched junction nucleotides: 5. Germline V gene lookup returns CDR1 MNHEY and CDR2 SVGAGI. The CDR3 contains 13 residues.

The chain couples TRBV9 to TRBJ1-2; a possible D gene is TRBD1 (5 bases). The CDR3 covers 15 residues. Trimming removed 3 bases from V and 0 bases from J, with 12 bases in between. The germline V gene encodes CDR1 SGDLS and CDR2 YYNGEE. CDR3: CASSASGLTNYGYTF. In DNA, the CDR3 is TGTGCCAGCAGCGCCTCAGGGTTAACTAACTATGGCTACACCTTC.

This clone was seen a single time. The rearrangement uses TRBV29-1 and TRBJ2-5, with a tentative D call TRBD2 (5 bases). Germline CDR1 SQVTM, CDR2 ANQGSEA. V dropped 3 bases and J dropped 0 bases, with 20 bases sitting between them. The CDR3 runs 17 residues. CDR3 protein: CSVDAGGTATYQETQYF. The DNA of the CDR3 is TGCAGCGTTGACGCGGGCGGAACAGCGACGTACCAAGAGACCCAGTACTTC.

The J gene is TRBJ2-7, the V gene TRBV7-2, with 7 bases that match TRBD2. Germline CDR1 reads SGHTA; CDR2 reads FQGNSA. This CDR3 contains 15 residues. Germline trimming cut 5 bases from V and 4 bases from J; bases unmatched to any gene: 11. The DNA for the CDR3 is TGTGCCAGCAGCATAACAGCGGGACCTGATTACGAGCAGTACTTC. Encoded protein: CASSITAGPDYEQYF.

The chain carries TRBV14 and TRBJ2-2; maybe TRBD2 (6 bases). Trimming pared 4 bases from V and 5 bases from J, leaving 14 bases between. The length of the CDR3 is 15 residues. CDR1 and CDR2 from the germline V gene are SGHDN and FVKESK. The CDR3 nucleotides are TGTGCCAGCAGCCGAGAGGGACTTGGGACCGGGGAGCTGTTTTTT. Residues: CASSREGLGTGELFF.

The genes are TRBV25-1 and TRBJ2-1; D remains unclear. The CDR3 has 16 amino acids. CDR1 and CDR2 (germline): MGHDK, SYGVNS. V lost 1 base, J lost 0 bases, and 10 bases lay in between. The CDR3 bases are TGTGCCAGCAGTGAATTTTCAGGTCTCTCCTACAATGAGCAGTTCTTC. Its translation: CASSEFSGLSYNEQFF.

This chain links TRBV6-5 with TRBJ1-2; TRBD1 matches 7 bases. V shed 0 bases and J 2 bases; nucleotides not matched to a gene: 3. Germline CDR1 MNHEY, CDR2 SVGAGI. CDR3 length: 15 residues. The CDR3 DNA follows: TGTGCCAGCAGTTACTCGTCAGGGGGGAACTATGGCTACACCTTC. As protein: CASSYSSGGNYGYTF.

V and J are TRBV28 and TRBJ2-7; D possibly corresponds to TRBD1 (5 bases). Trimming took off 6 bases at V and 5 bases at J, with 11 bases between the two ends. The CDR3 consists of 12 residues. CDR1 MDHEN and CDR2 SYDVKM come from the germline V gene. CDR3 residues: CASRTELHEQYF. The CDR3 DNA reads as TGTGCCAGCAGGACAGAACTCCACGAGCAGTACTTC.

This chain uses TRBV5-1 with TRBJ2-3, with 8 bases lining up with TRBD2. The germline V gene encodes CDR1 SGHRS and CDR2 YFSETQ. With 2 bases clipped from V and 4 bases from J, the junction kept 6 bases outside the gene matches. The CDR3 runs 15 residues. The CDR3 loop is CASSFPGLEADTQYF. CDR3 bases: TGCGCCAGCAGCTTTCCGGGACTAGAAGCAGATACGCAGTATTTT.

The chain joins TRBV6-1 to TRBJ1-2; D gene unclear. The V gene's germline CDR1 is MNHNS and CDR2 SASEGT. Between the trimmed V and J ends, which lost 7 bases and 2 bases, there was a span of 14 bases. This CDR3 has 14 amino acids. The CDR3 loop reads CASTAMWENYGYTF. The CDR3 DNA reads TGTGCCAGCACTGCAATGTGGGAGAACTATGGCTACACCTTC.

This chain connects TRBV6-6 to TRBJ2-7, with 8 nucleotides matching TRBD2. CDR3 length equals 16 residues. Losses at the gene ends were 4 bases for V and 0 bases for J; bases not matched to a gene: 8. Germline-derived CDR1 and CDR2 are MNHNY and SVGAGI (reference sequence). The CDR3 nucleotides read TGTGCCAGCAGTTCCGGGAGGGGAGCCCTCTCCTACGAGCAGTACTTC. Its translation: CASSSGRGALSYEQYF.

Concerning this clone itself: The junction and the germline gene differ at one end; a read error may be behind it. The chain uses TRBV6-1 and TRBJ2-7, with TRBD2 matching over 8 bases. Germline V gene lookup returns CDR1 MNHNS and CDR2 SASEGT. This CDR3 comprises 16 residues. The CDR3 DNA reads as TGTGCCAGCAGGGAAGTGGCTAGCGGGCACTCCTACGAGCAGTACTTC. Its protein is CASREVASGHSYEQYF.

The chain recombines TRBV5-6 with TRBJ2-1; 8 bases line up with TRBD2. CDR1 and CDR2 (germline): SGHDT, YYEEEE. Trimming cost V 4 bases and J 4 bases; bases outside gene matches: 10. The CDR3 covers 16 residues. Written as DNA, the CDR3 is TGTGCCAGCAGCAAACCAACTAGCGGAAGGTACAATGAGCAGTTCTTC. Protein sequence: CASSKPTSGRYNEQFF.

The chain combines TRBV18 with TRBJ2-5; TRBD2 aligns across 9 bases. The CDR3 is 15 residues long. Trimming removed 6 bases from V and 5 bases from J; junction bases left unmatched: 10. Germline V gene lookup returns CDR1 KGHSH and CDR2 LQKENI. CDR3 sequence reads: CASSYLSGSAETQYF. CDR3 DNA: TGTGCCAGCTCTTACCTTAGCGGGAGTGCGGAGACCCAGTACTTC. Full variable domain (missing parts from reference TRBV18 and TRBJ2-5): NAGVMQNPRHLVRRRGQEARLRCSPMKGHSHVYWYRQLPEEGLKFMVYLQKENIIDESGMPKERFSAEFPKEGPSILRIQQVVRGDSAAYFCASSYLSGSAETQYFGPGTRLLVL.